These T cell receptor beta chains were read from a single sample in a study of control samples from healthy donors and cancer patients. Assay: immunoSEQ multiplex PCR; the TCRdb copy retains only in-frame clones and omits some. The data show some 130,000 clones, with about 90% seen just once and approximately 2.2% held by the top ten. The sequencing input was blood. These receptors were taken from a woman between 45 and 65 years old in good health. The CDR3 runs from the conserved cysteine through the conserved F or W. D genes are given only for firm matches. Clone size, where shown, is once, few, many, or a class for clones that have expanded.

v_gene	j_gene	abundance	d_gene	CDR3aa	CDR3nt
TRBV28	TRBJ2-6	.	.	CASSSPGLYGANVLTF	TGTGCCAGCAGTTCACCAGGGCTGTACGGGGCCAACGTCCTGACTTTC
TRBV5-6	TRBJ2-5	.	.	CASSLAFRTGETQYF	TGTGCCAGCAGCTTGGCCTTCCGTACTGGAGAGACCCAGTACTTC
TRBV5-1	TRBJ1-1	.	.	CASSPVVRDTEAFF	TGCGCCAGCAGCCCGGTGGTGAGAGACACTGAAGCTTTCTTT
TRBV11-2	TRBJ1-3	.	TRBD1	CASSSPGQGGYTIYF	TGTGCCAGCAGCTCACCGGGACAGGGTGGTTACACCATATATTTT
TRBV9	TRBJ2-2	.	.	CASSVATSMMTGELFF	TGTGCCAGCAGCGTAGCTACATCCATGATGACCGGGGAGCTGTTTTTT
TRBV2	TRBJ2-7	.	.	CASFDQGYEQYF	TGTGCCAGCTTCGATCAGGGGTACGAGCAGTACTTC
TRBV12-5	TRBJ1-4	.	.	CASGGINEKLFF	TGTGCTAGTGGGGGGATTAATGAAAAACTGTTTTTT
TRBV5-1	TRBJ2-2	.	.	CASSRGTGELFF	TGCGCCAGCAGCAGGGGCACCGGGGAGCTGTTTTTT
TRBV30	TRBJ1-1	once	.	CAWSDLPHTEAFF	TGTGCCTGGAGTGATTTACCACACACTGAAGCTTTCTTT
TRBV2	TRBJ2-5	.	TRBD2	CASSTPGTSVSQYF	TGTGCCAGCAGTACGCCCGGGACTAGCGTCTCACAGTACTTC
TRBV30	TRBJ2-7	.	.	CAWSVQRVQYF	TGTGCCTGGAGTGTACAACGGGTACAGTACTTC
TRBV5-1	TRBJ2-7	.	.	CASSFRQASGEQYF	TGCGCCAGCAGCTTCAGACAGGCTTCAGGCGAGCAGTACTTC
TRBV12-3/TRBV12-4	TRBJ1-1	.	.	CASSTTEGTEAFF	TGTGCCAGCAGCACGACGGAGGGCACTGAAGCTTTCTTT
TRBV5-1	TRBJ1-5	.	.	CASSHRPGADQPQHF	TGCGCCAGCAGCCACCGTCCGGGGGCTGATCAGCCCCAGCATTTT
TRBV27	TRBJ1-1	.	TRBD1	CASNDAGGRTEAFF	TGTGCCAGCAACGATGCAGGGGGCCGCACTGAAGCTTTCTTT
TRBV5-1	TRBJ2-1	.	TRBD2	CASSPGGSSYNEQFF	TGCGCCAGCAGCCCGGGGGGTAGCTCCTACAATGAGCAGTTCTTC
TRBV19	TRBJ2-3	.	.	CASSTRQGGLPDTQYF	TGTGCCAGTAGTACCCGACAGGGAGGGCTGCCAGATACGCAGTATTTT
TRBV27	TRBJ2-7	.	TRBD2	CASSRGLAGSYEQYF	TGTGCCAGCAGTCGCGGACTAGCGGGTAGTTACGAGCAGTACTTC
TRBV24-1	TRBJ2-1	.	TRBD1	CATSEPGTGGTQFF	TGTGCCACCAGTGAGCCCGGGACAGGGGGCACGCAGTTCTTC
TRBV5-1	TRBJ2-3	once	.	CASSPGTGTDTQYF	TGCGCCAGCAGCCCTGGGACCGGGACAGATACGCAGTATTTT
TRBV29-1	TRBJ2-5	.	.	CSVGGGIVAQYF	TGCAGCGTTGGAGGGGGAATAGTGGCCCAGTACTTC
TRBV5-1	TRBJ1-6	.	TRBD1	CASSLDPGGSNSPLHF	TGCGCCAGCAGCTTGGATCCAGGGGGAAGCAATTCACCCCTCCACTTT
TRBV11-2	TRBJ1-2	.	.	CASSLDTLQRTF	TGTGCCAGCAGCTTAGACACGCTGCAGAGGACCTTC
TRBV7-9	TRBJ2-3	.	TRBD2	CASSRGAGGEADTQYF	TGTGCCAGCAGCCGGGGGGCGGGAGGAGAGGCCGATACGCAGTATTTT
TRBV20-1	TRBJ1-1	.	.	CSAIDTEAFF	TGCAGTGCTATAGATACGGAAGCTTTCTTT
TRBV30	TRBJ2-7	once	TRBD1	CAWSKGQGNEQYF	TGTGCCTGGAGTAAGGGACAGGGGAACGAGCAGTACTTC
TRBV19	TRBJ2-5	.	.	CASSNGNRETQYF	TGTGCCAGTAGTAACGGGAATAGGGAGACCCAGTACTTC
TRBV5-1	TRBJ1-3	.	.	CASSRPTSRGHSGNTIYF	TGCGCCAGCAGCCGACCGACTTCCAGGGGCCACTCTGGAAACACCATATATTTT
TRBV5-4	TRBJ1-1	.	.	CASSLNRQNTEAFF	TGTGCCAGCAGCTTGAACAGGCAGAACACTGAAGCTTTCTTT
TRBV20-1	TRBJ2-1	once	.	CSASPGVYNEQFF	TGCAGTGCTAGTCCTGGGGTCTACAATGAGCAGTTCTTC
TRBV7-2	TRBJ1-6	.	.	CASSYYNSPLHF	TGTGCCAGCAGCTATTATAATTCACCCCTCCACTTT
TRBV11-2	TRBJ2-4	.	.	CASSLGGAHDIQYF	TGTGCCAGCAGCTTAGGGGGGGCGCATGACATTCAGTACTTC
TRBV6-1	TRBJ2-1	.	TRBD2	CASSGGTELAGGAYNEQFF	TGTGCCAGCAGTGGCGGGACAGAACTAGCGGGGGGAGCCTACAATGAGCAGTTCTTC
TRBV7-8	TRBJ1-5	.	.	CASSLHSNQPQHF	TGTGCCAGCAGCTTACATAGCAATCAGCCCCAGCATTTT
TRBV6-1	TRBJ2-1	.	.	CASSESGTGEQFF	TGTGCCAGCAGTGAGAGTGGCACCGGTGAGCAGTTCTTC
TRBV6-1	TRBJ1-1	.	.	CASSEITGANTEAFF	TGTGCCAGCAGTGAAATCACGGGGGCTAACACTGAAGCTTTCTTT
TRBV5-8	TRBJ2-5	once	.	CASSSLETQYF	TGTGCCAGCAGCTCATTAGAGACCCAGTACTTC
TRBV18	TRBJ2-5	once	.	CASSSQSAETQYF	TGTGCCAGCTCATCTCAGTCAGCAGAGACCCAGTACTTC
TRBV2	TRBJ1-6	.	.	CASSEFGLGPNSPLHF	TGTGCCAGCAGTGAATTTGGGCTGGGTCCCAATTCACCCCTCCACTTT
TRBV5-1	TRBJ2-2	.	TRBD1	CASSFGTGGSGELFF	TGCGCCAGCAGCTTCGGGACAGGGGGGTCTGGGGAGCTGTTTTTT
TRBV4-1	TRBJ1-4	.	.	CASSQVISGSEEDEKLFF	TGCGCCAGCAGCCAAGTTATTTCCGGGAGTGAAGAGGATGAAAAACTGTTTTTT